This entry concerns a single T cell receptor beta chain. The antigen remains undetermined. TCRdb itself ran the reads through MiXCR, one entry per CDR3 protein. The sample lists about 830,000 distinct CDR3 sequences, approximately 29% occurring once. These data come from a study of T cell repertoires in cytomegalovirus infection. The CDR3 contains 13 residues. Per germline, CDR1 ENHRY and CDR2 SYGVKD. J was trimmed by 7 bases and V by 6 bases; bases with no gene match: 9. Sequences were derived from cultured CD8+ T cells from PBMCs, sampled from culture after CMV antigen stimulation. The receptor was isolated from a human donor in good health (CMV status not recorded). Some clones in this sample may be carry-over from other donors' samples. This chain connects TRBV10-3 to TRBJ2-7, with 7 bases that match TRBD1. CDR3 DNA: TGTGCCATCAGGACAGGGAAATTGGGAGAGCAGTACTTC. Its protein product is CAIRTGKLGEQYF.